These 20 T cell receptor beta chains were sequenced from one sample in a study of cytotoxic CD8 clonotypes in ibrutinib-treated CLL. This table comes from immunoSEQ multiplex PCR, and its TCRdb copy is limited to in-frame clones, with some not included. The data hold some 130,000 clones, with approximately 83% observed a single time. The specimen comprised PBMCs, sampled after 24 months of ibrutinib treatment. These receptors were obtained from a human donor with chronic lymphocytic leukemia.

This clone occurred many times. This chain uses TRBV5-6 with TRBJ1-5; D is unresolved. V was clipped by 1 base and J by 2 bases, with 13 bases between them. There are 16 residues in the CDR3. Germline CDR1 SGHDT, CDR2 YYEEEE. This chain's CDR3 is CASSLFSFEGNQPQHF. Written as DNA, the CDR3 is TGTGCCAGCAGCTTGTTTTCCTTTGAGGGCAATCAGCCCCAGCATTTT.

This clone was picked up a small number of times. The chain has TRBV28 and TRBJ2-2; D is possibly TRBD2 (5 bases). V lost 2 bases and J lost 1, with 11 bases in between. The CDR3 has 16 residues. CDR1 and CDR2 from the germline V gene are MDHEN and SYDVKM. For the CDR3, the DNA is TGTGCCAGCAGTTTAATACTGAGCGGGAACACCGGGGAGCTGTTTTTT. Its translation: CASSLILSGNTGELFF.

This rearrangement joins TRBV5-6 to TRBJ2-1, with 8 bases that match TRBD2. Per the germline V gene, CDR1 is SGHDT and CDR2 is YYEEEE. J gave up 5 bases and V 1 base, and 5 bases lay outside the gene matches. This CDR3 contains 15 residues. CDR3 sequence: CASSLNGRGHNEQFF. The DNA for the CDR3 is TGTGCCAGCAGCTTGAACGGGAGGGGCCACAATGAGCAGTTCTTC. Complete variable domain (other parts from reference TRBV5-6 and TRBJ2-1): DAGVTQSPTHLIKTRGQQVTLRCSPKSGHDTVSWYQQALGQGPQFIFQYYEEEERQRGNFPDRFSGHQFPNYSSELNVNALLLGDSALYLCASSLNGRGHNEQFFGPGTRLTVL.

V is TRBV7-9 and J is TRBJ2-1; TRBD2 matches at 10 bases. The length of the CDR3 is 14 residues. V dropped 2 bases and J dropped 7; count of bases not matched to a gene: 2. The V gene's germline CDR1 is SEHNR and CDR2 FQNEAQ (reference sequence). The CDR3 here is CASSLILAGNEQFF. The DNA of the CDR3 is TGTGCCAGCAGCTTAATACTAGCGGGAAATGAGCAGTTCTTC. Full variable domain (rest looked up from reference TRBV7-9 and TRBJ2-1): DTGVSQNPRHKITKRGQNVTFRCDPISEHNRLYWYRQTLGQGPEFLTYFQNEAQLEKSRLLSDRFSAERPKGSFSTLEIQRTEQGDSAMYLCASSLILAGNEQFFGPGTRLTVL.

The CDR3: CASSPRPGRDTQYF. Here the CDR3 DNA reads TGTGCCAGCAGCCCCCGGCCCGGGAGGGATACGCAGTATTTT. The rearrangement links TRBV7-2 to TRBJ2-3, with 7 positions matching TRBD2. Per germline, CDR1 SGHTA and CDR2 FQGNSA. This CDR3 is 14 amino acids long. V shed 5 bases, J shed 6 bases, and the junction held 8 bases outside the gene matches.

The chain couples TRBV19 to TRBJ2-6; D possibly matches TRBD1 or TRBD2 (6 bases each). The V gene lost 7 bases and the J gene lost 2 bases, with 15 bases spanning the gap. CDR3 length equals 16 residues. From germline, CDR1 is LNHDA and CDR2 SQIVND (reference sequence). Here the CDR3 reads CASMVGGLAGANVLTF. The CDR3 nucleotides read TGTGCCAGTATGGTGGGGGGCTTAGCTGGGGCCAACGTCCTGACTTTC. Full variable domain (outside the CDR3, taken from reference TRBV19 and TRBJ2-6): DGGITQSPKYLFRKEGQNVTLSCEQNLNHDAMYWYRQDPGQGLRLIYYSQIVNDFQKGDIAEGYSVSREKKESFPLTVTSAQKNPTAFYLCASMVGGLAGANVLTFGAGSRLTVL.

The chain uses TRBV5-6 and TRBJ2-3; the D is unclear. The V gene lost 6 bases and the J gene lost 0 bases, with 11 bases spanning the gap. CDR1 SGHDT and CDR2 YYEEEE come from the germline V gene. CDR3 length equals 14 residues. The CDR3 bases are TGTGCCAGCACCGCTGTGGGGAGCACAGATACGCAGTATTTT. It codes for CASTAVGSTDTQYF.

The rearrangement joins TRBV19 to TRBJ2-5, with TRBD1 matching 7 bases. Losses at the gene ends were 6 bases for V and 4 bases for J; bases not matched to a gene: 14. Per germline, CDR1 LNHDA and CDR2 SQIVND (reference sequence). CDR3 length equals 16 residues. In nucleotides, the CDR3 is TGTGCCAGTAGACGACAGGGTGAGTTCAGACGAGAGACCCAGTACTTC. Translation gives CASRRQGEFRRETQYF.

This clone was counted a single time. The gene calls are TRBV4-2 and TRBJ2-5, with 9 bases identical to TRBD2. The V segment lost 1 base and the J segment 4 bases; nucleotides outside the gene matches: 4. This CDR3 has 15 residues. CDR1 is LGHNA, CDR2 YNFKEQ, per germline. CDR3 bases: TGTGCCAGCAGCCAAGCCTTAGCGGGAGCAGAGACCCAGTACTTC. Translating gives CASSQALAGAETQYF.

This clone was found a few times. V usage is TRBV4-1 and J usage is TRBJ1-5, with TRBD1 identical over 8 bases. V shed 1 base, J shed 11 bases, and the junction held 13 bases outside the gene matches. CDR3 size: 16 residues. Germline V gives CDR1 MGHRA, CDR2 YSYEKL. In DNA, the CDR3 is TGCGCCAGCAGCCAAGCCGACAGGGGCTTCGTTCCGGCCCAGCATTTT. It specifies CASSQADRGFVPAQHF.

V is TRBV7-2 and J is TRBJ2-7; D possibly corresponds to TRBD1 (6 bases). V was cut by 1 base and J by 8 bases, with 24 bases left in between. The V gene's germline CDR1 is SGHTA and CDR2 FQGNSA. The CDR3 spans 17 residues. The DNA of the CDR3 is TGTGCCAGCAGCTTAGAGGACAGCCTATTGGTTCCTTACCAGCAGTACTTC. Translating gives CASSLEDSLLVPYQQYF.

The chain has TRBV6-1 and TRBJ2-7; 8 positions agree with TRBD2. Germline trimming cut 7 bases from V and 3 bases from J; bases unmatched to any gene: 8. Germline CDR1 is MNHNS and CDR2 is SASEGT. The CDR3 consists of 14 residues. The DNA for the CDR3 is TGTGCCAGCACCTCCGGGACTAGTAACTACGAGCAGTACTTC. Translating it yields CASTSGTSNYEQYF.

This clone appeared a single time. This rearrangement joins TRBV7-6 to TRBJ2-2; 11 bases are a match to TRBD2. Trimming at V came to 5 bases and at J to 6 bases, leaving 5 bases not matched to a gene. Germline-derived CDR1 and CDR2 are SGHVS and FNYEAQ. The CDR3 loop spans 15 amino acids. Here the CDR3 DNA reads TGTGCCAGCAGCCGGATAGCGGGAGGGTCCGGGGAGCTGTTTTTT. Amino acid sequence: CASSRIAGGSGELFF. Looking up the rest from reference TRBV7-6 and TRBJ2-2 gives the full variable domain: GAGVSQSPRYKVTKRGQDVALRCDPISGHVSLYWYRQALGQGPEFLTYFNYEAQQDKSGLPNDRFSAERPEGSISTLTIQRTEQRDSAMYRCASSRIAGGSGELFFGEGSRLTVL.

This sequence joins TRBV7-3 and TRBJ2-5; D uncertain. V was shortened by 1 base and J by 5 bases, with 8 bases between the two germline ends. The CDR3 is made up of 13 amino acids. Germline CDR1 is SGHTA and CDR2 is FQGTGA. CDR3 sequence: CASSLIRMETQYF. Here the CDR3 DNA reads TGTGCCAGCAGCTTAATAAGGATGGAGACCCAGTACTTC.

The chain carries TRBV6-1 and TRBJ2-5; TRBD2 matches at 9 bases. J was trimmed by 2 bases and V by 5 bases; bases with no gene match: 6. This CDR3 has 15 residues. From germline, CDR1 is MNHNS and CDR2 SASEGT. DNA of the CDR3: TGTGCCAGCAGTCGGCTAGCGGGGATTCAAGAGACCCAGTACTTC. It yields the protein CASSRLAGIQETQYF.

The CDR3 sequence: CASSGGGVGYEQYF. The CDR3 bases are TGTGCCAGCAGTGGCGGGGGGGTGGGCTACGAGCAGTACTTC. This chain uses TRBV6-5 with TRBJ2-7; 9 bases fit TRBD2. In germline, CDR1 is MNHEY, CDR2 SVGAGI. There are 14 residues in the CDR3. The junction had 5 bases not matched to a gene; V was cut back by 5 bases and J by 3 bases.

This clone counts as medium-sized. The J gene is TRBJ2-7, the V gene TRBV2; D is possibly TRBD2 (5 bases). V was shortened by 7 bases and J by 2 bases, with 15 bases between the two germline ends. The CDR3 loop spans 14 amino acids. The germline gives CDR1 SNHLY, CDR2 FYNNEI. The CDR3 nucleotides are TGTGCCAGCACCGCGGGCCGGACCCCCTACGAGCAGTACTTC. Its protein is CASTAGRTPYEQYF.

The chain uses TRBV5-4 and TRBJ2-1; TRBD1 matches 7 bases. The ends lost 4 bases at V and 1 base at J; junction bases unmatched: 11. CDR3 length: 17 amino acids. CDR1 and CDR2 from the germline V gene are SGHNT and YYREEE (reference sequence). The CDR3 loop reads CASSRIPGTVSYNEQFF. For the CDR3, the DNA is TGTGCCAGCAGCCGCATTCCCGGGACAGTATCCTACAATGAGCAGTTCTTC.

V usage is TRBV5-1 and J usage is TRBJ1-4, with a possible D match to TRBD1 (5 bases). This CDR3 spans 15 amino acids. Between the trimmed V and J ends, which lost 4 bases and 5 bases, there was a span of 15 bases. Germline CDR1 and CDR2: SGHRS and YFSETQ. CDR3 region: CASSLRAPENEKLFF. DNA for the CDR3: TGCGCCAGCAGCCTCAGGGCCCCCGAAAATGAAAAACTGTTTTTT. Complete variable domain (other parts from reference TRBV5-1 and TRBJ1-4): KAGVTQTPRYLIKTRGQQVTLSCSPISGHRSVSWYQQTPGQGLQFLFEYFSETQRNKGNFPGRFSGRQFSNSRSEMNVSTLELGDSALYLCASSLRAPENEKLFFGSGTQLSVL.

The sample holds a few counts of this clone. This chain links TRBV7-9 with TRBJ2-2, with 8 nucleotides matching TRBD1. The trim removed 5 bases at V and 6 bases at J, leaving 8 bases unmatched. This CDR3 comprises 15 residues. Looked up from germline, CDR1 is SEHNR and CDR2 is FQNEAQ (reference sequence). CDR3 coding DNA: TGTGCCAGCAGCCCCGGACAGGGATTGCCCGGGGAGCTGTTTTTT. This sequence encodes CASSPGQGLPGELFF.